Listed here are 28 T cell receptor beta chains from one sample, sequenced in a study of read filtering for tumor transcriptome and immune sequencing. Molecular barcoded adaptors covering alpha/delta and beta/gamma chains were used on roughly 370 ng RNA. TCRdb re-analysed the reads in MiXCR, keeping a single row per CDR3 protein. The sample shows tens of thousands of distinct CDR3 sequences, around 21% of them seen only once. Material for sequencing was a population of CD138-negative cells sorted from bone marrow. Every receptor here comes from a donor at least 40 years old with multiple myeloma.

A single count supports this clonotype. A read error may explain this, as a much larger clone is one base away. Without the conserved terminal phenylalanine or tryptophan, this CDR3 likely stems from a read error. The chain joins TRBV3-1 to TRBJ1-5, with D maybe TRBD1 (6 bases). From germline, CDR1 is LGHDT and CDR2 YNNKEL (reference sequence). Between the trimmed V and J ends, which lost 6 bases and 6 bases, there was a span of 15 bases. CDR3 length equals 14 residues. The CDR3 nucleotides are TGTGCCAGCAGTTCAGGGGAGCGCGGTCAGCCCCAGCATTCT. Translating it yields CASSSGERGQPQHS.

At least ten counts were recorded for this clonotype. CDR3 DNA sequence: TGTGCCTGGAGTGTGTATATGGGACAGTGGGCATCTGGGGCCAACGTCCTGACTTTC. This encodes CAWSVYMGQWASGANVLTF. The V call is TRBV30, the J call TRBJ2-6; 7 nucleotides line up with TRBD1. V lost 0 bases to trimming and J lost 1 base; unmatched junction nucleotides: 12. From germline, CDR1 is GTSNPN and CDR2 SVGIG (reference sequence). This CDR3 comprises 19 residues.

This clonotype was found a few times. CDR3 nucleotide sequence: TGCAGTGCTAGAGACGGGGGGGCAGGGTTGGAGACCCAGTACTTC. This gives the protein CSARDGGAGLETQYF. This chain connects TRBV20-1 to TRBJ2-5; 8 bases map to TRBD2. J lost 5 bases, V lost 0 bases, and 8 bases had no gene match. There are 15 residues in the CDR3. Looked up from germline, CDR1 is DFQATT and CDR2 is SNEGSKA (reference sequence).

Many counts were recorded for this clonotype. The chain employs TRBV6-1 and TRBJ2-3, with TRBD1 identical over 7 bases. V dropped 6 bases and J dropped 4; count of bases not matched to a gene: 13. CDR1 is MNHNS, CDR2 SASEGT, per germline. CDR3 length: 16 residues. The CDR3 here is CASSRTGAGLADTQYF. The CDR3 DNA reads as TGTGCCAGCAGCAGAACAGGGGCCGGCCTGGCAGATACGCAGTATTTT.

V usage is TRBV30 and J usage is TRBJ2-1; 11 bases are a match to TRBD2. The CDR3 extends over 15 amino acids. The V gene's germline CDR1 is GTSNPN and CDR2 SVGIG (reference sequence). V lost 0 bases, J lost 5 bases, and 3 bases stayed unmatched. CDR3 bases: TGTGCCTGGAGTGTAGGGGGACTAGCGGACAATGAGCAGTTCTTC. It is translated as CAWSVGGLADNEQFF.

This clonotype was seen many times. The J gene is TRBJ2-7, the V gene TRBV28, with TRBD1 identical over 9 bases. Germline V CDR1 and CDR2: MDHEN, SYDVKM. V lost 8 bases to trimming and J lost 3 bases; unmatched junction nucleotides: 8. This CDR3 has 14 residues. The CDR3 nucleotides read TGTGCCAGCCGCCGGGACAGGGCCATCTACGAGCAGTACTTC. Translating gives CASRRDRAIYEQYF. The whole variable domain, filled in from reference TRBV28 and TRBJ2-7, reads DVKVTQSSRYLVKRTGEKVFLECVQDMDHENMFWYRQDPGLGLRLIYFSYDVKMKEKGDIPEGYSVSREKKERFSLILESASTNQTSMYLCASRRDRAIYEQYFGPGTRLTVT.

A remark on this clonotype: The conserved phenylalanine or tryptophan normally closing the CDR3 is absent here, so this likely arose from a read error. The DNA is omitted, as the CDR3 cannot be located on it reliably, and the CDR3 follows TCRdb's listing. This rearrangement joins TRBV7-9 to TRBJ2-7; TRBD2, as called in the table, went unchecked against the DNA. The CDR3 is 15 amino acids long, termini counted. Germline V gene sequence: CDR1 SEHNR, CDR2 FQNEAQ (reference sequence). CDR3 in amino acids: CASSPGLAGAYERYS.

This chain connects TRBV28 to TRBJ1-5; unclear D gene. The CDR3 consists of 16 residues. CDR1 is MDHEN and CDR2 is SYDVKM in the germline V gene. V shed 4 bases and J shed 0 bases, with 13 bases lying between them. The CDR3 sequence is CASSSHGSYSNQPQHF. Written as DNA, the CDR3 is TGTGCCAGCAGTTCCCACGGGTCGTATAGCAATCAGCCCCAGCATTTT.

This clonotype has ten or more counts. V is TRBV29-1 and J is TRBJ2-7; TRBD1 matches 7 bases. The length of the CDR3 is 14 residues. The germline CDR1 and CDR2 sequences are SQVTM and ANQGSEA. V lost 1 base and J lost 1; bases outside the gene matches: 4. CDR3 protein: CSVEGTGKSYEQYF. The CDR3 DNA sequence: TGCAGCGTTGAAGGGACAGGAAAGTCCTACGAGCAGTACTTC.

This clonotype was counted ten times or more. The chain employs TRBV5-1 and TRBJ2-3, with 7 bases that match TRBD2. The V gene end was trimmed by 7 bases and the J gene end by 5 bases; junction bases not matched to a gene: 10. Looked up from germline, CDR1 is SGHRS and CDR2 is YFSETQ. This CDR3 has 14 amino acids. The DNA of the CDR3 is TGCGCCAGCCGTATGGGGGGGACGGGAGATACGCAGTATTTT. Its translation: CASRMGGTGDTQYF.

This rearrangement joins TRBV19 to TRBJ2-4; D gene unclear. The germline CDR1 and CDR2 sequences are LNHDA and SQIVND (reference sequence). Trimming took off 5 bases at V and 0 bases at J, with 11 bases between the two ends. The CDR3 consists of 15 residues. CDR3 nucleotides: TGTGCCAGTAGTCCCGGTTTCCTAGCCAAAAACATTCAGTACTTC. This codes for CASSPGFLAKNIQYF.

This clonotype was seen ten or more times. The chain uses TRBV14 and TRBJ2-2; D unclear. Trimming left V 4 bases short and J 2 bases short, with 8 bases between. The CDR3 is 14 amino acids. Per germline, CDR1 SGHDN and CDR2 FVKESK. This CDR3 is CASSRNLNTGELFF. For the CDR3, the DNA is TGTGCCAGCAGCCGGAACCTTAACACCGGGGAGCTGTTTTTT.

The CDR3 loop reads CASKNGELFF. The CDR3 coding sequence is TGTGCCAGCAAGAACGGGGAGCTGTTTTTT. The chain employs TRBV2 and TRBJ2-2; D gene uncertain. V lost 7 bases to trimming and J lost 7 bases, with 4 bases between them. This CDR3 has 10 amino acids. Germline V lookup: CDR1 SNHLY, CDR2 FYNNEI.

In its sample, this clonotype was seen many times. The chain carries TRBV7-3 and TRBJ2-1; 7 bases align to TRBD2. The V segment lost 2 bases and the J segment 6 bases; nucleotides outside the gene matches: 4. The germline CDR1 and CDR2 sequences are SGHTA and FQGTGA. This CDR3 has 14 amino acids. The DNA for the CDR3 is TGTGCCAGCAGCTTATCTCCTAGCGGCAATGAGCAGTTCTTC. Translated: CASSLSPSGNEQFF.

About this clonotype: A read error is possible here, since a much larger clone lies one base away. The V call is TRBV7-2, the J call TRBJ1-1; 8 bases are a match to TRBD1. The germline V gene has CDR1 SGHTA and CDR2 FQGNSA. CDR3 length equals 15 residues. The CDR3 sequence: CASSSTGGVSTKAFF. Written as DNA, the CDR3 is TGTGCCAGCAGCTCCACAGGGGGTGTAAGCACTAAAGCTTTCTTT.

This clonotype showed up many times. The chain recombines TRBV29-1 with TRBJ2-1; 8 bases agree with TRBD2. With 4 bases clipped from V and 7 bases from J, the junction kept 9 bases outside the gene matches. Germline lookup yields CDR1 SQVTM and CDR2 ANQGSEA. This CDR3 is 14 amino acids long. CDR3 amino acids: CSVGEAGARNEQFF. The CDR3 nucleotides read TGCAGCGTTGGGGAAGCGGGAGCAAGGAATGAGCAGTTCTTC.

Comments on this clonotype: A much larger clone lies one base from this, so it may be a read error. The J gene is TRBJ2-1, the V gene TRBV20-1; tentatively, D is TRBD2 (5 bases). The CDR3 sequence is 15 residues long. Germline loops: CDR1 DFQATT, CDR2 SNEGSKA (reference sequence). In DNA, the CDR3 is TGCAGTGCCTGCCGGGGTAGTGACTCCTACAGTGAGCAGTTCTTC. It specifies CSACRGSDSYSEQFF.

The sample holds many counts of this clonotype. The chain is built from TRBV28 and TRBJ1-2; tentatively, D is TRBD1 (6 bases). The germline gives CDR1 MDHEN, CDR2 SYDVKM. CDR3 length equals 14 residues. The germline V and J ends were trimmed by 2 bases and 2 bases, with 9 bases remaining between them. DNA for the CDR3: TGTGCCAGCAGTTTAGGGACATCGAACTATGGCTACACCTTC. It codes for CASSLGTSNYGYTF.

This clonotype was recorded many times. This sequence joins TRBV29-1 and TRBJ2-1, with 7 bases matching TRBD1. Germline CDR1 reads SQVTM; CDR2 reads ANQGSEA. The CDR3 runs 11 residues. V gave up 6 bases and J gave up 12 bases; unmatched junction bases: 8. The CDR3 protein is CSVEGAMAQFF. The CDR3 nucleotides are TGCAGCGTCGAGGGGGCCATGGCGCAGTTCTTC.

With regard to this clonotype: The junction departs from the called germline gene at one end, perhaps through a read error. The J gene is TRBJ2-7, the V gene TRBV7-9; TRBD1 matches 8 bases. CDR3 length: 14 amino acids. CDR1 and CDR2 from the germline V gene are SEHNR and FQNEAQ (reference sequence). The CDR3 bases are TGTGCCGGCAGCGCCCCAGGGGGCGCCTACGGGCAGTACTTC. Its protein product is CAGSAPGGAYGQYF.

Only one count was recorded for this clonotype. This may come from a read error, since a much larger clone is one base off. The CDR3 spells CASRTGTAFYEQYF. The CDR3 coding sequence is TGTGCCAGCAGAACCGGGACCGCCTTTTACGAGCAGTACTTC. The V and J genes are TRBV6-1 and TRBJ2-7, with D perhaps being TRBD1 or TRBD2 (5 bases each). The length of the CDR3 is 14 residues. CDR1 and CDR2 from the germline V gene are MNHNS and SASEGT. Trimming took off 6 bases at V and 4 bases at J, with 16 bases between the two ends.

This clonotype was detected ten times or more. The rearrangement links TRBV12-3 or TRBV12-4 to TRBJ2-2; TRBD2 is a possible D gene (6 bases). Between the trimmed V and J ends, which lost 8 bases and 4 bases, there was a span of 8 bases. The CDR3 sequence is 12 residues long. The CDR3 nucleotides read TGTGCCAGCGGGGGGAGCACCGGGGAGCTGTTTTTT. Translated, it gives CASGGSTGELFF.

This clonotype has at least ten counts. The chain carries TRBV5-1 and TRBJ2-5; the D gene is possibly TRBD2 (5 bases). CDR1 and CDR2 from the germline V gene are SGHRS and YFSETQ. CDR3 length: 13 residues. Trimming shortened V by 0 bases and J by 3 bases, and 6 bases separated the two germline ends. This CDR3 is CASSLDGEETQYF. The CDR3 DNA is TGCGCCAGCAGCTTGGACGGGGAAGAGACCCAGTACTTC.

This clonotype was seen many times. V gene TRBV29-1 combines with J gene TRBJ2-5; D is ambiguous. CDR1 and CDR2 (germline): SQVTM, ANQGSEA. The CDR3 runs to 14 residues. Deletions cut 1 base from V and 1 base from J, with 10 bases between. CDR3 DNA sequence: TGCAGCGTTGAAGGATCTGCCCTCCAAGAGACCCAGTACTTC. Amino acids: CSVEGSALQETQYF.

This clonotype was seen at least ten times. The rearrangement joins TRBV19 to TRBJ1-4; D gene uncertain. Per the germline V gene, CDR1 is LNHDA and CDR2 is SQIVND (reference sequence). V was clipped by 2 bases and J by 8 bases, with 15 bases between them. CDR3 length: 15 amino acids. The CDR3 loop reads CASSIPSSLGEKLFF. The CDR3 coding sequence is TGTGCCAGTAGTATACCGAGCTCGCTGGGGGAAAAACTGTTTTTT.

The genes are TRBV27 and TRBJ2-7; D unclear. This CDR3 region has 11 residues. Trimming shortened V by 5 bases and J by 2 bases, and 4 bases separated the two germline ends. The germline CDR1 and CDR2 sequences are MNHEY and SMNVEV (reference sequence). The CDR3 reads CASSIAYEQYF. The CDR3 nucleotides are TGTGCCAGCAGTATAGCCTACGAGCAGTACTTC.

This clonotype was seen many times. V and J are TRBV2 and TRBJ2-2, with D perhaps being TRBD1 or TRBD2 (5 bases each). In germline, CDR1 is SNHLY, CDR2 FYNNEI. This CDR3 is built from 15 residues. Trimming cost V 4 bases and J 2 bases, with 11 bases left between them. CDR3 in DNA: TGTGCCAGCAGTGGGGGCAGGACTAACACCGGGGAGCTGTTTTTT. Residues: CASSGGRTNTGELFF.

By sample share, this clonotype is large. The rearrangement uses TRBV29-1 and TRBJ2-1, with D hard to call. Trimming stripped 2 bases from V and 4 bases from J, with 18 bases between. Germline-derived CDR1 and CDR2 are SQVTM and ANQGSEA. CDR3 length: 16 amino acids. CDR3 loop: CSVERVGGAPYNEQFF. In nucleotides, the CDR3 is TGCAGCGTTGAAAGGGTCGGCGGAGCCCCGTACAATGAGCAGTTCTTC.